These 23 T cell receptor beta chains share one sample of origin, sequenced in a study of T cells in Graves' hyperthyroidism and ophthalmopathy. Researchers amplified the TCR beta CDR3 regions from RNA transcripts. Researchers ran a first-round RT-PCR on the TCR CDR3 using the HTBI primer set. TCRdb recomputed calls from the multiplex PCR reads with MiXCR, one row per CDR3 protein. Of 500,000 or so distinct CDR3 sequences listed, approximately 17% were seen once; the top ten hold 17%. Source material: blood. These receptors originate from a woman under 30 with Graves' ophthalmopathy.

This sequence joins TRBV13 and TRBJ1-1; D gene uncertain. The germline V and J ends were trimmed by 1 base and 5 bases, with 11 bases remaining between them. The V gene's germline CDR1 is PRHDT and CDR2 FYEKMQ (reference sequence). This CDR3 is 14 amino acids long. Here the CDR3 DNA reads TGTGCCAGCAGCTTAGCCCAGACGAGAACTGAAGCTTTCTTT. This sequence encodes CASSLAQTRTEAFF.

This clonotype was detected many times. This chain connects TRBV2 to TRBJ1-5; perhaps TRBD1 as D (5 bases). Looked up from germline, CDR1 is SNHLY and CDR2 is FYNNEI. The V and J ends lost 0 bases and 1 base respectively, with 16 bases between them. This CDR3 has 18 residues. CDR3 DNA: TGTGCCAGCAGTGAAGCAGTCTGGGGGTGGTGGAGCAATCAGCCCCAGCATTTT. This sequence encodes CASSEAVWGWWSNQPQHF.

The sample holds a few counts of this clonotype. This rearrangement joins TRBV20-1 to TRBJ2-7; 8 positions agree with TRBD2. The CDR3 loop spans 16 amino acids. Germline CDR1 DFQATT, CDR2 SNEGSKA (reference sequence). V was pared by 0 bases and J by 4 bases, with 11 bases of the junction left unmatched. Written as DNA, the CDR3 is TGCAGTGCTAGAGACGCTCCGGGAGGGGGGAATTACGAGCAGTACTTC. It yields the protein CSARDAPGGGNYEQYF.

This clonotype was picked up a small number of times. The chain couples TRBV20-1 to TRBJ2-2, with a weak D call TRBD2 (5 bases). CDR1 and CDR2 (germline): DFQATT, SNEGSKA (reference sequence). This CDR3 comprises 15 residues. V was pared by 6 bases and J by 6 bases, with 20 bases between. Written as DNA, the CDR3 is TGCAGTGCACAGCCCCCCGGAAGGAGGTCCGGGGAGCTGTTTTTT. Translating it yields CSAQPPGRRSGELFF.

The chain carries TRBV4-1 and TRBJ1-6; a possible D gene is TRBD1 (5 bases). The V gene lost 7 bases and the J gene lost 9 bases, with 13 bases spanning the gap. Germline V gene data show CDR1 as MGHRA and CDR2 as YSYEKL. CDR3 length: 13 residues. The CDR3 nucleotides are TGCGCCAGCAACGGGGCAGGGAGTTCACCCCTCCACTTT. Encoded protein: CASNGAGSSPLHF.

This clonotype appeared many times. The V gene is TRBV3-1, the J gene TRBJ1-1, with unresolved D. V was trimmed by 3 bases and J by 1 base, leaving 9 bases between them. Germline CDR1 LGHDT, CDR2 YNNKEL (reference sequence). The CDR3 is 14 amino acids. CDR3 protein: CASSHSDRNTEAFF. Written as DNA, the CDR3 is TGTGCCAGCAGCCATTCGGACCGGAACACTGAAGCTTTCTTT.

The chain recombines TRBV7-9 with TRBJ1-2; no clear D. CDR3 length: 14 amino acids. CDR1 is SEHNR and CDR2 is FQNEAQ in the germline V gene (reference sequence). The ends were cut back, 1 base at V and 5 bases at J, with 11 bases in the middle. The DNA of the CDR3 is TGTGCCAGCAGCTTAGTAGGGAGGACTTATGGCTACACCTTC. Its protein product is CASSLVGRTYGYTF.

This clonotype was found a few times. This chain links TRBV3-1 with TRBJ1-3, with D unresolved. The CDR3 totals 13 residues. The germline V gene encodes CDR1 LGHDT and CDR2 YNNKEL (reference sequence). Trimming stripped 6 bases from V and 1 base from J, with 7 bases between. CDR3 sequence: CASRPSSGNTIYF. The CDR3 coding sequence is TGTGCCAGCAGGCCCTCTTCTGGAAACACCATATATTTT.

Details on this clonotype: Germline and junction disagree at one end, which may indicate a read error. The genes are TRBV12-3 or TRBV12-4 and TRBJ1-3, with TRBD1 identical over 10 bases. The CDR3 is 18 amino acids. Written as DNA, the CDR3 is TGTGCCAGCAGCTCATTAGGGGACAGGGGACTCTCTGGAACCACCATATATTTT. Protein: CASSSLGDRGLSGTTIYF.

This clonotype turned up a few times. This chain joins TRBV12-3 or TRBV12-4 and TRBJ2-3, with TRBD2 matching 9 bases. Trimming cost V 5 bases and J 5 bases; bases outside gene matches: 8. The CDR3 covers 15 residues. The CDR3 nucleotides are TGTGCCAGCAGTGAGGGTGCGGGGGGGGGAGATACGCAGTATTTT. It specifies CASSEGAGGGDTQYF.

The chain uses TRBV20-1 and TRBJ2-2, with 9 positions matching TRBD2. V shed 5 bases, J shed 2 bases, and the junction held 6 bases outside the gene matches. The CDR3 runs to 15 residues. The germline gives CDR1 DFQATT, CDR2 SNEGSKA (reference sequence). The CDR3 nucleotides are TGCAGTGCTGACGCGGGGGGGGTAAACACCGGGGAGCTGTTTTTT. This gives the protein CSADAGGVNTGELFF.

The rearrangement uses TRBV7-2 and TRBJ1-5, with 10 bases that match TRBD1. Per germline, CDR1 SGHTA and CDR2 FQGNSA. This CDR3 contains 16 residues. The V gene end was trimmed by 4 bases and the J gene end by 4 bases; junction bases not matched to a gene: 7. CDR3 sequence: CASSYPGQGINQPQHF. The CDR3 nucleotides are TGTGCCAGCAGCTACCCGGGACAGGGGATTAATCAGCCCCAGCATTTT.

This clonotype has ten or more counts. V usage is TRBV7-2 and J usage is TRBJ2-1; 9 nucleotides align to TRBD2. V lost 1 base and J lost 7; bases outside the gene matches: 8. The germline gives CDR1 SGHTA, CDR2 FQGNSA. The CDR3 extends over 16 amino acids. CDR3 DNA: TGTGCCAGCAGCTTAGGGGCGGGAGGGCCTCTAAATGAGCAGTTCTTC. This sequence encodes CASSLGAGGPLNEQFF.

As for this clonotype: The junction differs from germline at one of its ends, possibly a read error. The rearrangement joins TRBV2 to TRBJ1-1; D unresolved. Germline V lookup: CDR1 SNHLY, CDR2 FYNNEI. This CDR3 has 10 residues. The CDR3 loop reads CVSTPRSTLF. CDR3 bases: TGTGTCAGCACACCGCGTTCGACGCTCTTT.

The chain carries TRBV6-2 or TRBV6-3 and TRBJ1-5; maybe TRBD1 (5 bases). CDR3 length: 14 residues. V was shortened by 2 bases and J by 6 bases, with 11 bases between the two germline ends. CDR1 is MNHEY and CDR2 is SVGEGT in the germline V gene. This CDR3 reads CASSYRGSPQPQHF. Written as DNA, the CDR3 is TGTGCCAGCAGTTACAGGGGCTCTCCTCAGCCCCAGCATTTT.

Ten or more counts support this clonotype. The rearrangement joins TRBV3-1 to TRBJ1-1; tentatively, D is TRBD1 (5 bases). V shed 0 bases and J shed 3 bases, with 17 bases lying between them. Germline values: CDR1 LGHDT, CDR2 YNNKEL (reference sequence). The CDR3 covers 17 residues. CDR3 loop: CASSQESRRGRYTEAFF. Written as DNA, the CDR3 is TGTGCCAGCAGCCAAGAGAGCAGGCGGGGGAGGTACACTGAAGCTTTCTTT.

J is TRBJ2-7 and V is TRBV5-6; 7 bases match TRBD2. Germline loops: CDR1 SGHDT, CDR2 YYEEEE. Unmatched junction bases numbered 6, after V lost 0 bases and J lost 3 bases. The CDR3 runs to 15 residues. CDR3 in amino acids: CASSLAISGNYEQYF. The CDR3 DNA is TGTGCCAGCAGCTTGGCGATCAGCGGGAACTACGAGCAGTACTTC.

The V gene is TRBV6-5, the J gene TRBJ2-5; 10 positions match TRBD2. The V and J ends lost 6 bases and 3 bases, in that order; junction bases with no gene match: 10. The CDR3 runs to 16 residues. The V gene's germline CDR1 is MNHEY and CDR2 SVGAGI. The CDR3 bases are TGTGCCAGCAGCTTAAGGCTAGCGGGGGTGGAAGAGACCCAGTACTTC. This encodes CASSLRLAGVEETQYF.

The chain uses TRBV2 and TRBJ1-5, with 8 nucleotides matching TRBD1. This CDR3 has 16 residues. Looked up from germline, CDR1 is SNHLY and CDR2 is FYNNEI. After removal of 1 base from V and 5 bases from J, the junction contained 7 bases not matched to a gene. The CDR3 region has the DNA TGTGCCAGCAGTGAAGGAAGGACAGGGACCGATCAGCCCCAGCATTTT. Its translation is CASSEGRTGTDQPQHF.

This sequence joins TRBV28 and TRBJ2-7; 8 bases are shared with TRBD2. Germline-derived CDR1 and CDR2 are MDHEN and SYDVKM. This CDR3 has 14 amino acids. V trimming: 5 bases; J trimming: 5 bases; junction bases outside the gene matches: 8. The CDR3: CASSKRGPMDEQYF. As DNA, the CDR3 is TGTGCCAGCAGTAAGCGGGGGCCGATGGACGAGCAGTACTTC.

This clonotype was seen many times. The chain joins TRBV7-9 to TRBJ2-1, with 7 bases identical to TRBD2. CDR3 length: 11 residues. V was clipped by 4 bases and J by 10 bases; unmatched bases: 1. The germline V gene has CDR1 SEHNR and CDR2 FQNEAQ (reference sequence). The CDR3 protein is CASSWGGEQFF. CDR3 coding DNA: TGTGCCAGCAGCTGGGGGGGGGAGCAGTTCTTC. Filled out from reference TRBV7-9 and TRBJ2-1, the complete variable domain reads DTGVSQNPRHKITKRGQNVTFRCDPISEHNRLYWYRQTLGQGPEFLTYFQNEAQLEKSRLLSDRFSAERPKGSFSTLEIQRTEQGDSAMYLCASSWGGEQFFGPGTRLTVL.

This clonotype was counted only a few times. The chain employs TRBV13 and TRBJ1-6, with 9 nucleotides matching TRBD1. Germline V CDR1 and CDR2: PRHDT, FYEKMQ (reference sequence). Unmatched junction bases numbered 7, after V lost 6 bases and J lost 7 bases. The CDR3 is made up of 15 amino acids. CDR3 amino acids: CASSSGQGGNSPLHF. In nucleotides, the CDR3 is TGTGCCAGCAGTTCGGGACAGGGAGGAAATTCACCCCTCCACTTT.

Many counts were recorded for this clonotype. The CDR3 region has the DNA TGTGCCAGCAGTTTGAGAGGGGAAGAGACCCAGTACTTC. Protein product: CASSLRGEETQYF. The rearrangement links TRBV12-3 or TRBV12-4 to TRBJ2-5, with D perhaps given as TRBD1 or TRBD2 (5 bases each). The CDR3 runs 13 residues. Deletions cut 3 bases from V and 3 bases from J, with 8 bases between.